This TCR beta chain was documented in a study of T cell clones after liver transplantation. For the study at large: Pre-transplant mixed lymphocyte reactions yielded third-party-reactive TCRbeta sequences as comparators for graft-donor-reactive sequences. Three of the eight recipients were HCV-positive; the rest had non-autoimmune, non-viral transplant indications. Study-wide results and caveats: Graft donor-reactive T cells may have migrated into the graft rather than being deleted.

CDR1 is MNHEY and CDR2 is SVGAGI in the germline V gene. The CDR3 extends over 15 amino acids. V lost 0 bases and J 2 bases, leaving 11 bases between the germline ends. Measured with immunoSEQ multiplex PCR; TCRdb has only the in-frame clones, and not every one. The table records 55,000 to 70,000 clones, about 92% of them present only once. In the case of this clone: Its antigen is undetermined.

This sequence originates from a human patient who received a liver transplant. T cells may partly derive from the graft donor. This chain uses TRBV6-5 with TRBJ2-7; possibly TRBD1 for D (6 bases). The input for sequencing was CD4+ T cells from blood, taken around 27 months after liver transplant. The CDR3 DNA reads as TGTGCCAGCAGTTACTCGAAACCAGGGGCCTACGAGCAGTACTTC. It codes for CASSYSKPGAYEQYF.